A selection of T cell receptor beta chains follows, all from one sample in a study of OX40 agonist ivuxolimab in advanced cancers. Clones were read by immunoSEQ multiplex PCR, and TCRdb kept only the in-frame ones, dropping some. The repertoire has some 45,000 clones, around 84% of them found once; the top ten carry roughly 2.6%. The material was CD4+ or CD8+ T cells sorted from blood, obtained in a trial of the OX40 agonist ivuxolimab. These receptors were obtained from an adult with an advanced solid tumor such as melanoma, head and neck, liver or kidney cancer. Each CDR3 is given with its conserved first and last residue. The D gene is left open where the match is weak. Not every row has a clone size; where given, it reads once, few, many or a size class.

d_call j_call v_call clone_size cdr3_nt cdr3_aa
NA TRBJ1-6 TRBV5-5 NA TGTGCCAGCAGCACATACAGGGAGCTGAATTCACCCCTCCACTTT CASSTYRELNSPLHF
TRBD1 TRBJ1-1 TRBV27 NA TGTGCCAGCAGTCCCCGGACAGGACTCGAAGCTTTCTTT CASSPRTGLEAFF
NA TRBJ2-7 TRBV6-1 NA TGTGCCAGCAGTACAGGGAAGGGCGAGCAGTACTTC CASSTGKGEQYF
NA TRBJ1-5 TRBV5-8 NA TGTGCCAGCAGCTTGCGTGCGACAGGCGCCAATCAGCCCCAGCATTTT CASSLRATGANQPQHF
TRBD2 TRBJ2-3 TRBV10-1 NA TGCGCCAGCAGTGATTACGGACTAGCGGGAGCAAAAGATACGCAGTATTTT CASSDYGLAGAKDTQYF
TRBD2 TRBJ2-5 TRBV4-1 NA TGCGCCAGCAGCCACCCCGGACTAGCGGGAGGGCCGGGAAAAGAGACCCAGTACTTC CASSHPGLAGGPGKETQYF
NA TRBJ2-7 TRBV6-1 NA TGTGCCAGCAGTGAAGGGGGACTCACCTACGAGCAGTACTTC CASSEGGLTYEQYF
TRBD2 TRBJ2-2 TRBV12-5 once TGTGCTAGTGGGTTGGCAGCGGGAGGGTTCGGGGAGCTGTTTTTT CASGLAAGGFGELFF
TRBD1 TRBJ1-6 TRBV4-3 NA TGCGCCAGCAGCCAAGATTACAGGGGGAATTCACCCCTCCACTTT CASSQDYRGNSPLHF
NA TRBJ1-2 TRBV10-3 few TGTGCCATCAGTGACGCAGGCCGTGGCTACACCTTC CAISDAGRGYTF
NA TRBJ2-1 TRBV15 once TGTGCCACCAGCGGGGGCCCTGAGCAGTTCTTC CATSGGPEQFF
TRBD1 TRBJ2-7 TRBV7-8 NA TGTGCCAGCAGCTCCGGGACAGGGAAACTGCAGTACTTC CASSSGTGKLQYF
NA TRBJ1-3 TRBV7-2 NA TGTGCCAGCAGCTTGGACGGAAACACCATATATTTT CASSLDGNTIYF
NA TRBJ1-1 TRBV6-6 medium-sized TGTGCCAGCAGCTCGAGACAGAGTGAAGCTTTCTTT CASSSRQSEAFF
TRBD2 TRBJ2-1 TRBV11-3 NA TGTGCCAGCAGCTTAGCTTTAGCGGGAGGAGCCTACAATGAGCAGTTCTTC CASSLALAGGAYNEQFF
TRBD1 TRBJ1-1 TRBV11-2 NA TGTGCCAGCAGCTTTACAGGGGAGGGCACTGAAGCTTTCTTT CASSFTGEGTEAFF
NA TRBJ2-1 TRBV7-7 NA TGTGCCAGTTCTCCCAGGGGTGGATTGGACAATGAGCAGTTCTTC CASSPRGGLDNEQFF
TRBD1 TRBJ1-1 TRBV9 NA TGTGCCAGCAGCGCGACAGGGTCGATGAACACTGAAGCTTTCTTT CASSATGSMNTEAFF
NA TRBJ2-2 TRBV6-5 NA TGTGCCAGCCCGGACCAGGACGTCCCCACCGGGGAGCTGTTTTTT CASPDQDVPTGELFF
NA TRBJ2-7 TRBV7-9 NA TGTGCCAGCAGCCCTCAGTTATACGAGCAGTACTTC CASSPQLYEQYF
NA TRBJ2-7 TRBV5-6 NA TGTGCCAGCAGCTCGGGGCGCTCCTACGAGCAGTACTTC CASSSGRSYEQYF
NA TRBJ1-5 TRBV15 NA TGTGCCACCAGCAGAGACACAGGGTCTTTTCAGCCCCAGCATTTT CATSRDTGSFQPQHF
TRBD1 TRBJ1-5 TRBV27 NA TGTGCCAGCAGTTTCGGACAGGGAGGCAATCAGCCCCAGCATTTT CASSFGQGGNQPQHF
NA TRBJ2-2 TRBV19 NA TGTGCCAGTAGTATCCCTGCTCTGGGGATCGGGGAGCTGTTTTTT CASSIPALGIGELFF
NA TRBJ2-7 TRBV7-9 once TGTGCCAGCAGCCTAGACCTCTCCTACGAGCAGTACTTC CASSLDLSYEQYF
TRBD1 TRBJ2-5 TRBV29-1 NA TGCAGCGTCCGACAGGGCCAAGAGACCCAGTACTTC CSVRQGQETQYF
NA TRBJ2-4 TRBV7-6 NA TGTGCCAGCAGCTTATCCCAGTACGAGGGGGGCGTTCAGTACTTC CASSLSQYEGGVQYF
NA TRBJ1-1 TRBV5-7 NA TGTGCCAGCAGCGTGGGGGACACTGAAGCTTTCTTT CASSVGDTEAFF
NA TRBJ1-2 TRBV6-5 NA TGTGCCAGCAGACAGGGCCCAGGACTTTATGGCTACACCTTC CASRQGPGLYGYTF
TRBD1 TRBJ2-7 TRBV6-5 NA TGTGCCAGCAGGGCAGGGGGCTCCTACGAGCAGTACTTC CASRAGGSYEQYF
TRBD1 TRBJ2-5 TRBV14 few TGTGCCAGCAGCCGTCTAGGACAGGGTTTAGAAGAGACCCAGTACTTC CASSRLGQGLEETQYF
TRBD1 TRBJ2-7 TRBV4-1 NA TGCGCCAGCAGCCAATGGGGACAGGGGGGCCACGAGCAGTACTTC CASSQWGQGGHEQYF
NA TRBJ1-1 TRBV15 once TGTGCCACCAGCAGAGGGGGGAACACTGAAGCTTTCTTT CATSRGGNTEAFF
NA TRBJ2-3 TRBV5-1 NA TGCGCCAGCAGCCCGGCAGCAGGGGGGATAGATACGCAGTATTTT CASSPAAGGIDTQYF
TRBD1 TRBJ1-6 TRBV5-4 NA TGTGCCAGCAGCTTAGACAGGGGCGGGACCTATAATTCACCCCTCCACTTT CASSLDRGGTYNSPLHF
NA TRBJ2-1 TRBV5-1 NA TGCGCCAGCAGCTTGTCCGCGTACAATGAGCAGTTCTTC CASSLSAYNEQFF